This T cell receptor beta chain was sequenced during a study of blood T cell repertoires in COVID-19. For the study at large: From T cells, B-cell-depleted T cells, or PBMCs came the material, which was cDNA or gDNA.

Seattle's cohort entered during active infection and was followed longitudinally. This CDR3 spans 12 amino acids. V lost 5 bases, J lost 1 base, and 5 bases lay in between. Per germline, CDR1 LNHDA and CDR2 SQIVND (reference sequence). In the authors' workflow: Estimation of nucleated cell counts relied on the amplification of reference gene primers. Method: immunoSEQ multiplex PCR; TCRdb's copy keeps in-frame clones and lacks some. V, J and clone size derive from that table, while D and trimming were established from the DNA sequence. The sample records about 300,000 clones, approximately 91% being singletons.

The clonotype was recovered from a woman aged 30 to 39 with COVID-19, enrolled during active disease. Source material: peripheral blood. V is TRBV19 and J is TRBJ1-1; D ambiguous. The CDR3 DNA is TGTGCCAGTAGTTGGAGGAACACTGAAGCTTTCTTT. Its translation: CASSWRNTEAFF.